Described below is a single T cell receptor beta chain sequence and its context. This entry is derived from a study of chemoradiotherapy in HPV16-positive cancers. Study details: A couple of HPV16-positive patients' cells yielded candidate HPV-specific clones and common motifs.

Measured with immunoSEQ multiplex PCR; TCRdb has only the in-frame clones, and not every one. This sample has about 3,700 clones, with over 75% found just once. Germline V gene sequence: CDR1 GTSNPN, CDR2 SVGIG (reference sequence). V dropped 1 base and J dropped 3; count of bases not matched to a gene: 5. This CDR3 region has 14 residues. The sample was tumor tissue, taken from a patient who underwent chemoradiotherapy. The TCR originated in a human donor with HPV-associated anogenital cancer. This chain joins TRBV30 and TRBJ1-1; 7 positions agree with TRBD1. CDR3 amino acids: CAWSDGGGHTEAFF. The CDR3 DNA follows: TGTGCCTGGAGTGACGGAGGGGGCCACACTGAAGCTTTCTTT.